This TCR beta chain was sequenced in a study of T-cell reconstitution after alpha-beta-depleted transplantation in children. The TCRbeta library was prepared with unique molecular identifiers. MiXCR, run by TCRdb on the PCR reads, gives a single entry per CDR3 protein. The sample lists around 400,000 distinct CDR3 sequences, about a fifth occurring once. Germline V CDR1 and CDR2: MDHEN, SYDVKM. The CDR3 is 14 amino acids. V gave up 5 bases and J gave up 4 bases, with 12 bases separating them. This clonotype was counted many times. Sequencing used PBMCs from the stem cell graft donor, obtained from the stem cell graft. V gene TRBV28 combines with J gene TRBJ2-1, with a possible D match to TRBD2 (6 bases). The TCR sequence derives from a human donor who donated a stem cell graft to a child with acute myeloid leukemia. This CDR3 is CASSPSRGYNEQFF. CDR3 nucleotides: TGTGCCAGCAGTCCAAGCCGGGGGTACAATGAGCAGTTCTTC.